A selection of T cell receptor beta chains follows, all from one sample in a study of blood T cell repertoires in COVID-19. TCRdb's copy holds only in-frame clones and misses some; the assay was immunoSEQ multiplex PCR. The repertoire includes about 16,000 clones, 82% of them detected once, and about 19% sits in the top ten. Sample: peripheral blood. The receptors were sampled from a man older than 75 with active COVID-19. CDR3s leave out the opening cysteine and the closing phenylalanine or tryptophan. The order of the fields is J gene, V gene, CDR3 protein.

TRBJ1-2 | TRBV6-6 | ASSYKGEGYT
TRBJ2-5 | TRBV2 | ASRGDRGRWETQY
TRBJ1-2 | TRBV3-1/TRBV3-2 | ASSPTGAGVYGYT
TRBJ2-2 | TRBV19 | ASSEGHTNTGELF
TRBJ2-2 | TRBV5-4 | ASSLEAGATGELF
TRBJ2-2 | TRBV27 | ASSLHRGQGVWTGELF
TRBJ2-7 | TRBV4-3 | ASSQDGATSGTPYEQY
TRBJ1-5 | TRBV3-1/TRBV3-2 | ASGGASNQPQH
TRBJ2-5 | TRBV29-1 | SVKQDGETQY
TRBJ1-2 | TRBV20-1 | SAGGLLDYGYT
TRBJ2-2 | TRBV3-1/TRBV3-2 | ASSQEGGGWELF
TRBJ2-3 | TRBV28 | ASSKLAKGDTDTQY
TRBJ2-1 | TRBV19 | ASSIVNNEQF
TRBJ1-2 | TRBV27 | ASRGTVNGYT
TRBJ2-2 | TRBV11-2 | ASSLLNTGELF
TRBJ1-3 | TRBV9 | ASSVDGGISGNTIY
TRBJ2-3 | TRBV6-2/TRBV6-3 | ASSYAGQGSDTQY
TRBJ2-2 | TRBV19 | ASSIDTNTGELF
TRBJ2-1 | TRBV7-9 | ASTFRTGDEQF
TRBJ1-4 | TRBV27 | ASSLGGQPNEKLF
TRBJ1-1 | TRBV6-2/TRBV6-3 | ASSLTGRNTEAF
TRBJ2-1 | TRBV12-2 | ASRCRDRSWEQF
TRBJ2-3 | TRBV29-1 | SVEVVGQGTDTQY
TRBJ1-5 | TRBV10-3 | AISESGTGSQPQH
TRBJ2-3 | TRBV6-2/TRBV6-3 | ASSKGLAGGTDTQY
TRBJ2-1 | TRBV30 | AWSRGTSKNEQF
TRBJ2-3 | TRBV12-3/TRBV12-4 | ASSPQNTDTQY
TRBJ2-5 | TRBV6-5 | ASSLQGYQETQY
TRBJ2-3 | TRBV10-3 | AISGSGRTDTQY
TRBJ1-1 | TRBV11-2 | ASSLNSGNTEAF
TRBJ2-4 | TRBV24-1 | ATSDRLAGAAKNIQY
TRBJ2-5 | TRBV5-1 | ASSLGAGKYQETQY
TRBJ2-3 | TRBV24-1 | ATSDYGRRGSSTDTQY
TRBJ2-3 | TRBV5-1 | ASSLFPGASTDTQY
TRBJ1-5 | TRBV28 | ASSLEQGGQPQH
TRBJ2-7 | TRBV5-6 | ASSHRASHEQY
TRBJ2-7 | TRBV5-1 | ASSGMGQGRPYEQY
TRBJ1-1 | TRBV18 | ASSHRNTEAF
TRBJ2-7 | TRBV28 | ASSPQGPPYEQY
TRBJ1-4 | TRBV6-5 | ASREGSREKLF
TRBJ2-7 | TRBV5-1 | ASTPNPVATYEQY
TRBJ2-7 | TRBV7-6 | ASSHAGQGAEQY
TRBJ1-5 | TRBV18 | ASSPPPGTGGPQH
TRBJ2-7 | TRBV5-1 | ASSLGGLSSYEQY
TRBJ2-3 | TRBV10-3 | AISEKGAGADTQY
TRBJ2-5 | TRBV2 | ASTPSGKETQY
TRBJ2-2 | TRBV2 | ASSEVGTGTGELF
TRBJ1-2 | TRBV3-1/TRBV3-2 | ASSQNARGPGYT
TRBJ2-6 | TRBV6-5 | ASMRGANVLT
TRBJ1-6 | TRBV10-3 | AISEKGQPGSPLH
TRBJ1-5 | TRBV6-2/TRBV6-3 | ASSKTGNSNQPQH
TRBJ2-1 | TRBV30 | AWSVPLAGKNEQF
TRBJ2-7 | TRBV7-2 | ASSLARRGGEQY
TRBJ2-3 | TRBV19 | ASSRRTGLDPDTQY